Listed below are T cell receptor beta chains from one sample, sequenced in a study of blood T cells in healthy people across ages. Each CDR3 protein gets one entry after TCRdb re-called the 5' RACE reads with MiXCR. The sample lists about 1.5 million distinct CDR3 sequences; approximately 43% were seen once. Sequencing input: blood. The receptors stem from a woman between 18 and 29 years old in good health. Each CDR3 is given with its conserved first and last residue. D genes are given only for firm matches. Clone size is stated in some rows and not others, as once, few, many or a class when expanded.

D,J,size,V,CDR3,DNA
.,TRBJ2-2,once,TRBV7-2,CASSLVVRNTGELFF,TGTGCCAGCAGCTTAGTAGTCAGAAACACCGGGGAGCTGTTTTTT
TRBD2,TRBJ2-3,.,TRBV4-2,CASSPVDGGGPDTQYF,TGTGCCAGCAGCCCTGTCGATGGCGGGGGGCCAGATACGCAGTATTTT
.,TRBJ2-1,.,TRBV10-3,CAISESGAIHNEQFF,TGTGCCATCAGTGAGTCAGGGGCTATTCACAATGAGCAGTTCTTC
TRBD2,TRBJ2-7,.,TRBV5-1,CASSPRLAGASEQYF,TGCGCCAGCAGCCCCCGACTAGCGGGAGCTAGCGAGCAGTACTTC
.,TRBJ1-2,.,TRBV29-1,CSVQRLGNYGYTF,TGCAGCGTTCAAAGGTTGGGCAACTATGGCTACACCTTC
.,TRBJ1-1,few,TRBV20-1,CSAPTLGNTEAFF,TGCAGTGCTCCTACGTTGGGTAACACTGAAGCTTTCTTT
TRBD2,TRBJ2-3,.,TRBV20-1,CSTLAGGTDTQYF,TGCAGTACTCTCGCGGGGGGCACAGATACGCAGTATTTT
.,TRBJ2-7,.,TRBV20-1,CSARDLGAQYEQYF,TGCAGTGCTAGAGATCTTGGAGCGCAATACGAGCAGTACTTC
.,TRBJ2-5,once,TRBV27,CASTQSPGTRNEQYF,TGTGCCAGCACTCAGAGCCCGGGAACCCGGAATGAGCAGTACTTC
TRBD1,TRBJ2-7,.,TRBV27,CASSWGGQGGYEQYF,TGTGCCAGCAGTTGGGGGGGACAGGGAGGTTACGAGCAGTACTTC
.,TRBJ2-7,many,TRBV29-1,CSVGFNRDSYEQYF,TGCAGCGTTGGTTTCAACAGGGACTCCTACGAGCAGTACTTC
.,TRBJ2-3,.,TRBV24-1,CATSDFEFSHTDTQYF,TGTGCCACCAGTGATTTTGAATTTTCCCACACAGATACGCAGTATTTT
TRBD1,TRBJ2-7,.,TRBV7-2,CASSLTRDRVVGLLQYEQYF,TGTGCCAGCAGCTTAACACGGGACAGGGTAGTTGGTTTGCTACAATACGAGCAGTACTTC
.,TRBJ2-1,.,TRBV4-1,CASSRLNYNEQFF,TGCGCCAGCTCCCGGCTGAACTACAATGAGCAGTTCTTC
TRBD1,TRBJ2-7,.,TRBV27,CASRTGGSYKQYF,TGTGCCAGCAGGACAGGGGGCTCCTACAAGCAGTACTTC
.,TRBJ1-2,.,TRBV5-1,CASSLARGLGTYGYTF,TGCGCCAGCAGCTTGGCGAGGGGTCTGGGGACATACGGCTACACCTTC
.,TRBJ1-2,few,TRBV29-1,CSGGTATF,TGCAGCGGGGGGACGGCCACCTTC
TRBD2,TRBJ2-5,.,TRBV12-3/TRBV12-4,CASRSRLAGAGRETQYF,TGTGCCAGCAGGTCGAGACTAGCGGGAGCAGGGAGAGAGACCCAGTACTTC
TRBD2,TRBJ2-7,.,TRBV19,CASSMAGETYEQYF,TGTGCCAGTAGTATGGCGGGGGAAACCTACGAGCAGTACTTC
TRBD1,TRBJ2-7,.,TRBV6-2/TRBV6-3,CASSYSDRETSYEQYF,TGTGCCAGCAGTTACTCCGACAGGGAGACCTCCTACGAGCAGTACTTC
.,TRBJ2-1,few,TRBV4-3,CASSPERGVNEQFF,TGCGCCAGCAGCCCCGAGCGTGGAGTCAATGAGCAGTTCTTC
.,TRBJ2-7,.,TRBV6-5,CASSYRLWDFYEQYF,TGTGCCAGCAGTTACCGACTCTGGGACTTCTACGAGCAGTACTTC
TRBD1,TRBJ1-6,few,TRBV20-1,CSASRDRRIPPSPLHF,TGCAGTGCTAGCCGGGACAGAAGGATCCCGCCCTCACCCCTCCACTTT
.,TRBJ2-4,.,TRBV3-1,CASSQGRGGNIQYF,TGTGCCAGCAGCCAAGGCAGGGGGGGAAACATTCAGTACTTC
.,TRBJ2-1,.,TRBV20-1,CSARGPGTTYNEQFF,TGCAGTGCTAGGGGACCCGGGACCACCTACAATGAGCAGTTCTTC
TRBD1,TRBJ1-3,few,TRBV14,CASSQLRAGGPMAGNTIYF,TGTGCCAGCAGCCAACTCCGGGCAGGGGGCCCTATGGCTGGAAACACCATATATTTT
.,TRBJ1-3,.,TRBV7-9,CASSFVGASSGNTIYF,TGTGCCAGCAGCTTCGTCGGAGCAAGCTCTGGAAACACCATATATTTT
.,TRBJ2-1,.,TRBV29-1,CSVLGGQYNEQFF,TGCAGCGTCCTGGGGGGACAGTACAATGAGCAGTTCTTC
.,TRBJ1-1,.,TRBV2,CASSEYMGEAFF,TGTGCCAGCAGTGAATATATGGGTGAAGCTTTCTTT
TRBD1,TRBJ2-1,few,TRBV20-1,CSGYRGAYNEQFF,TGCAGTGGATACAGGGGGGCATACAATGAGCAGTTCTTC
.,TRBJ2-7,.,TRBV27,CASSFSDKSYEQYF,TGTGCCAGCAGTTTCTCGGACAAGTCCTACGAGCAGTACTTC
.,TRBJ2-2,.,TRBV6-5,CASCPGTANTGELFF,TGTGCCAGCTGCCCAGGGACGGCGAACACCGGGGAGCTGTTTTTT
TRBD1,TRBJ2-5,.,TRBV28,CAGSPRLTGGTQYF,TGTGCCGGCAGCCCTAGGTTAACAGGGGGGACCCAGTACTTC
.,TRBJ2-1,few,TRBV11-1,CASSLLVGSYNEQFF,TGTGCCAGCAGCTTACTGGTGGGCTCCTACAATGAGCAGTTCTTC
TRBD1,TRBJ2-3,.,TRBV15,CATSIGQGHTFRDTQYF,TGTGCCACCAGCATAGGACAGGGCCACACTTTTCGTGATACGCAGTATTTT
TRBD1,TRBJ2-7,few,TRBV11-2,CASSDWDRDYEQYF,TGTGCCAGCAGCGATTGGGACAGGGACTACGAGCAGTACTTC
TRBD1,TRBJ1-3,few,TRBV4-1,CASSQPGQGRRNTIYF,TGCGCCAGCAGCCAGCCGGGACAGGGTCGTCGGAACACCATATATTTT
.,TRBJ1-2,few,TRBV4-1,CASSQVRGTHYGYTF,TGCGCCAGCAGCCAAGTCCGGGGGACACACTATGGCTACACCTTC
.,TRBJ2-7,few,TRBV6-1,CASSEIGSYEQYF,TGTGCCAGCAGTGAAATAGGATCCTACGAGCAGTACTTC
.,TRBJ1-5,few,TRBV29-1,CSVGQTFNQPQHF,TGCAGCGTTGGACAGACCTTCAATCAGCCCCAGCATTTT
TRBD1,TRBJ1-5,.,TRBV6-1,CASSAQSGTGSNQPQHF,TGTGCCAGCAGTGCCCAATCCGGGACAGGGAGCAATCAGCCCCAGCATTTT